The 19 T cell receptor beta chains reported below all come from one sample, sequenced in a study of response to subunit inactivated influenza vaccine. TCRdb fed the RT-PCR reads into MiXCR, producing one record per CDR3 protein. The sample lists under 200,000 distinct CDR3 sequences; approximately 12% were seen once. These data are also associated with another study on T cells expressing NK-cell markers. As reported in that work: TCR beta cDNA was made by 5'RACE template switching with UMIs.

The material was CD8+ T cells sorted from PBMCs, obtained roughly 12 days after vaccination. The receptors derive from a man aged 50 to 60 who received an inactivated influenza vaccine.

V usage is TRBV6-1 and J usage is TRBJ2-7, with TRBD2 identical over 9 bases. The CDR3 sequence is 16 residues long. V lost 2 bases to trimming and J lost 4 bases; unmatched junction nucleotides: 9. CDR1 and CDR2 from the germline V gene are MNHNS and SASEGT. DNA of the CDR3: TGTGCCAGCAGTGAACTGCTAGCGGGGCGCCATTACGAGCAGTACTTC. It translates to CASSELLAGRHYEQYF.

V usage is TRBV9 and J usage is TRBJ2-1; 12 nucleotides align to TRBD2. The CDR3 sequence is 14 residues long. Germline V CDR1 and CDR2: SGDLS, YYNGEE. The V and J ends lost 6 bases and 15 bases, in that order; junction bases with no gene match: 13. In nucleotides, the CDR3 is TGTGCCAGCACCCGGACTAGCGGGAATCCCCTTTTGTTCTTC. Its translation: CASTRTSGNPLLFF.

The CDR3 spells CASSQGDAYEQYF. The CDR3 DNA sequence: TGCGCCAGCAGCCAGGGGGACGCTTACGAGCAGTACTTC. The V and J genes are TRBV4-1 and TRBJ2-7; D possibly uses TRBD1 or TRBD2 (5 bases each). This CDR3 comprises 13 residues. Germline V CDR1 and CDR2: MGHRA, YSYEKL. V was cut by 3 bases and J by 4 bases, with 10 bases left in between.

This clonotype was observed a handful of times. This chain connects TRBV10-1 to TRBJ2-1, with 8 nucleotides matching TRBD2. Germline assignment: CDR1 WNHNN and CDR2 SYGVQD (reference sequence). V shed 0 bases and J 0 bases; nucleotides not matched to a gene: 7. The length of the CDR3 is 18 residues. CDR3: CASSESTHRGGSYNEQFF. In DNA form, the CDR3 reads TGCGCCAGCAGTGAGTCGACCCACCGGGGGGGCTCCTACAATGAGCAGTTCTTC.

This clonotype was picked up a small number of times. The chain employs TRBV7-9 and TRBJ2-7, with TRBD1 matching over 7 bases. The V gene's germline CDR1 is SEHNR and CDR2 FQNEAQ (reference sequence). The CDR3 runs to 14 residues. After removal of 5 bases from V and 2 bases from J, the junction contained 6 bases not matched to a gene. CDR3 protein: CASSPGQDPYEQYF. CDR3 nucleotide sequence: TGTGCCAGCAGCCCTGGACAGGACCCCTACGAGCAGTACTTC.

This clonotype was counted a few times. This chain connects TRBV29-1 to TRBJ2-7, with D possibly matching TRBD2 (7 bases). The CDR3 is made up of 14 amino acids. The germline V gene encodes CDR1 SQVTM and CDR2 ANQGSEA. V was trimmed by 3 bases and J by 3 bases, leaving 15 bases between them. Written as DNA, the CDR3 is TGCAGCGTTGAGTTGAGGGGGAGGGACTACGAGCAGTACTTC. Amino acids: CSVELRGRDYEQYF.

This clonotype was seen many times. The gene calls are TRBV24-1 and TRBJ2-3; TRBD2 matches at 10 bases. Germline trimming cut 7 bases from V and 3 bases from J; bases unmatched to any gene: 9. CDR1 KGHDR and CDR2 SFDVKD come from the germline V gene. The CDR3 consists of 16 residues. The CDR3 region is CATSAIAGGSTDTQYF. CDR3 sequence (DNA): TGTGCCACCAGCGCAATAGCGGGAGGAAGTACAGATACGCAGTATTTT.

V is TRBV29-1 and J is TRBJ2-7; possible D gene TRBD1, 7 bases. Germline V CDR1 and CDR2: SQVTM, ANQGSEA. Trimming took off 0 bases at V and 3 bases at J, with 24 bases between the two ends. The CDR3 runs 18 residues. CDR3 DNA: TGCAGCGTTGAAGACCCTGGACTCGCGACAGGGACTTTCTACGAGCAGTACTTC. Its protein is CSVEDPGLATGTFYEQYF.

Of note for this clonotype: The junction departs from germline at one end; a sequencing error may be responsible. This rearrangement joins TRBV28 to TRBJ2-3, with 12 nucleotides matching TRBD2. The CDR3 sequence is 20 residues long. Germline values: CDR1 MDHEN, CDR2 SYDVKM. Here the CDR3 DNA reads TGTGCCGGCAGTTCCCTGAACCTGCTAGCGGGAGGGCCTGAGTCAGATACGCAGTATTTT. It specifies CAGSSLNLLAGGPESDTQYF.

This rearrangement joins TRBV20-1 to TRBJ2-3; 13 bases are a match to TRBD2. This CDR3 has 18 residues. CDR1 DFQATT and CDR2 SNEGSKA come from the germline V gene (reference sequence). After removal of 3 bases from V and 2 bases from J, the junction contained 11 bases not matched to a gene. The CDR3 DNA is TGCAGTGCTAGTGGGACTAGCGGGGCGTTAACATACACAGATACGCAGTATTTT. The encoded protein is CSASGTSGALTYTDTQYF.

This sequence joins TRBV4-2 and TRBJ2-1, with D possibly TRBD2 on 6 matching bases. This CDR3 is built from 17 residues. With 0 bases removed from V and 6 bases from J, the gap between germline ends came to 18 bases. Per the germline V gene, CDR1 is LGHNA and CDR2 is YNFKEQ. CDR3 DNA: TGTGCCAGCAGCCAAGAAGAACTAGCTTATACGGTCAATGAGCAGTTCTTC. The encoded protein is CASSQEELAYTVNEQFF.

V is TRBV9 and J is TRBJ2-3; 11 nucleotides line up with TRBD2. This CDR3 region has 17 residues. CDR1 is SGDLS and CDR2 is YYNGEE in the germline V gene. Losses at the gene ends were 0 bases for V and 3 bases for J; bases not matched to a gene: 6. CDR3 sequence reads: CASSVDASGRRTDTQYF. CDR3 bases: TGTGCCAGCAGCGTAGATGCTAGCGGGAGGAGGACAGATACGCAGTATTTT.

The genes are TRBV29-1 and TRBJ2-7; 7 bases agree with TRBD1. The CDR3 runs 15 residues. V shed 3 bases and J 2 bases; nucleotides not matched to a gene: 10. The germline V gene has CDR1 SQVTM and CDR2 ANQGSEA. The CDR3 spells CSVDGTGTEPYEQYF. The CDR3 DNA reads TGCAGCGTTGATGGTACCGGGACAGAGCCCTACGAGCAGTACTTC.

The gene calls are TRBV28 and TRBJ1-1; D is perhaps TRBD1 (6 bases). The CDR3 consists of 15 residues. Germline V gene lookup returns CDR1 MDHEN and CDR2 SYDVKM. V gave up 6 bases and J gave up 0 bases, with 14 bases separating them. The CDR3 DNA follows: TGTGCCAGCAGCGCCCGACAGGCGTTGAACACTGAAGCTTTCTTT. Translation gives CASSARQALNTEAFF.

This clonotype has more than one count but fewer than ten. The chain has TRBV7-6 and TRBJ2-7, with TRBD2 matching 7 bases. The CDR3 spans 15 residues. Germline values: CDR1 SGHVS, CDR2 FNYEAQ. Trimming took 0 bases from V and 6 from J; bases not matched to a gene: 8. The CDR3 loop is CASSLAAGALPEQYF. The CDR3 DNA reads as TGTGCCAGCAGCTTAGCTGCGGGAGCTCTTCCCGAGCAGTACTTC.

The chain recombines TRBV28 with TRBJ2-2; D remains ambiguous. V was clipped by 6 bases and J by 6 bases, with 26 bases between them. The CDR3 has 18 amino acids. CDR1 is MDHEN, CDR2 SYDVKM, per germline. CDR3 nucleotides: TGTGCCAGCAGCTCTACCCAAATGGCTGCCCGGCAAGCCGGGGAGCTGTTTTTT. Its protein product is CASSSTQMAARQAGELFF.

The chain employs TRBV20-1 and TRBJ2-7; D could derive from TRBD1 or TRBD2 (5 bases each). V lost 0 bases, J lost 3 bases, and 9 bases lay in between. The germline gives CDR1 DFQATT, CDR2 SNEGSKA (reference sequence). CDR3 length equals 13 residues. This CDR3 is CSAREQGVYEQYF. The CDR3 DNA sequence: TGCAGTGCTAGAGAGCAGGGAGTCTACGAGCAGTACTTC.

Only a few counts were recorded for this clonotype. This chain links TRBV15 with TRBJ2-2, with a tentative D call TRBD1 (6 bases). This CDR3 comprises 14 residues. Trimming stripped 7 bases from V and 1 base from J, with 10 bases between. Germline V gene data show CDR1 as LNHNV and CDR2 as YYDKDF (reference sequence). CDR3 in amino acids: CATNRALNTGELFF. DNA of the CDR3: TGTGCCACCAACAGGGCCTTGAACACCGGGGAGCTGTTTTTT.

This chain links TRBV6-1 with TRBJ2-7; 15 nucleotides align to TRBD2. V lost 6 bases to trimming and J lost 5 bases; unmatched junction nucleotides: 8. CDR1 and CDR2 from the germline V gene are MNHNS and SASEGT. The CDR3 runs to 16 residues. The CDR3 sequence is CASRGLAGGPRNEQYF. CDR3 DNA sequence: TGTGCCAGCAGAGGACTAGCGGGAGGGCCGAGGAACGAGCAGTACTTC.